Here is one TCR beta chain with its context. Its antigen remains unknown. The TCRbeta library was prepared with unique molecular identifiers. TCRdb ran MiXCR on the PCR reads and lists one entry per CDR3 protein. The sample yields 670,000 or so distinct CDR3 sequences, around 13% seen once. Germline V gene lookup returns CDR1 MGHDK and CDR2 SYGVNS. Trimming at V came to 0 bases and at J to 5 bases, leaving 8 bases not matched to a gene. The CDR3 is 17 residues long. This entry is derived from a study of T-cell reconstitution after alpha-beta-depleted transplantation in children. Points from the study as a whole: Roughly two months post-transplant, alpha-beta T cells reportedly originated from several hundred graft clones that had expanded. Newly produced T cells mostly accounted for T-cell counts and diversity one year post-transplant.

Sequencing was performed on PBMCs, taken before TCRalphabeta/CD19-depleted stem cell transplant. The sequence was collected from a girl aged 2 to 9 with congenital amegakaryocytic thrombocytopenia, due to receive a stem cell transplant. The chain has TRBV25-1 and TRBJ2-1; 9 nucleotides match TRBD1. CDR3 region: CASSEYHTGGEDNEQFF. DNA of the CDR3: TGTGCCAGCAGTGAATATCATACAGGGGGCGAAGACAATGAGCAGTTCTTC.